This record looks at one T cell receptor (beta chain) sequence and its context. The CDR3 runs to 16 residues. Germline trimming cut 5 bases from V and 7 bases from J; bases unmatched to any gene: 8. The germline gives CDR1 SGHTA, CDR2 FQGNSA. This record comes from a study of radiation and T cells in renal cell carcinoma. This sample's time point: blood 4 weeks post-SBRT, at nephrectomy. The treatment was: 15 Gy SBRT to primary tumor, nephrectomy 4 weeks later. TCRdb keeps only in-frame clones here, not all; method: immunoSEQ multiplex PCR. The table records 60,000 to 75,000 clones, roughly 80% of them present only once.

This specimen was blood, taken from a patient whose treatment included radiotherapy and nephrectomy. The receptor's source is a man aged 55-75 years with renal cell carcinoma. V and J are TRBV7-2 and TRBJ1-4, with 12 bases lining up with TRBD1. The CDR3 reads CASSMGQGADGEKLFF. DNA of the CDR3: TGTGCCAGCAGCATGGGACAGGGGGCGGATGGTGAAAAACTGTTTTTT.